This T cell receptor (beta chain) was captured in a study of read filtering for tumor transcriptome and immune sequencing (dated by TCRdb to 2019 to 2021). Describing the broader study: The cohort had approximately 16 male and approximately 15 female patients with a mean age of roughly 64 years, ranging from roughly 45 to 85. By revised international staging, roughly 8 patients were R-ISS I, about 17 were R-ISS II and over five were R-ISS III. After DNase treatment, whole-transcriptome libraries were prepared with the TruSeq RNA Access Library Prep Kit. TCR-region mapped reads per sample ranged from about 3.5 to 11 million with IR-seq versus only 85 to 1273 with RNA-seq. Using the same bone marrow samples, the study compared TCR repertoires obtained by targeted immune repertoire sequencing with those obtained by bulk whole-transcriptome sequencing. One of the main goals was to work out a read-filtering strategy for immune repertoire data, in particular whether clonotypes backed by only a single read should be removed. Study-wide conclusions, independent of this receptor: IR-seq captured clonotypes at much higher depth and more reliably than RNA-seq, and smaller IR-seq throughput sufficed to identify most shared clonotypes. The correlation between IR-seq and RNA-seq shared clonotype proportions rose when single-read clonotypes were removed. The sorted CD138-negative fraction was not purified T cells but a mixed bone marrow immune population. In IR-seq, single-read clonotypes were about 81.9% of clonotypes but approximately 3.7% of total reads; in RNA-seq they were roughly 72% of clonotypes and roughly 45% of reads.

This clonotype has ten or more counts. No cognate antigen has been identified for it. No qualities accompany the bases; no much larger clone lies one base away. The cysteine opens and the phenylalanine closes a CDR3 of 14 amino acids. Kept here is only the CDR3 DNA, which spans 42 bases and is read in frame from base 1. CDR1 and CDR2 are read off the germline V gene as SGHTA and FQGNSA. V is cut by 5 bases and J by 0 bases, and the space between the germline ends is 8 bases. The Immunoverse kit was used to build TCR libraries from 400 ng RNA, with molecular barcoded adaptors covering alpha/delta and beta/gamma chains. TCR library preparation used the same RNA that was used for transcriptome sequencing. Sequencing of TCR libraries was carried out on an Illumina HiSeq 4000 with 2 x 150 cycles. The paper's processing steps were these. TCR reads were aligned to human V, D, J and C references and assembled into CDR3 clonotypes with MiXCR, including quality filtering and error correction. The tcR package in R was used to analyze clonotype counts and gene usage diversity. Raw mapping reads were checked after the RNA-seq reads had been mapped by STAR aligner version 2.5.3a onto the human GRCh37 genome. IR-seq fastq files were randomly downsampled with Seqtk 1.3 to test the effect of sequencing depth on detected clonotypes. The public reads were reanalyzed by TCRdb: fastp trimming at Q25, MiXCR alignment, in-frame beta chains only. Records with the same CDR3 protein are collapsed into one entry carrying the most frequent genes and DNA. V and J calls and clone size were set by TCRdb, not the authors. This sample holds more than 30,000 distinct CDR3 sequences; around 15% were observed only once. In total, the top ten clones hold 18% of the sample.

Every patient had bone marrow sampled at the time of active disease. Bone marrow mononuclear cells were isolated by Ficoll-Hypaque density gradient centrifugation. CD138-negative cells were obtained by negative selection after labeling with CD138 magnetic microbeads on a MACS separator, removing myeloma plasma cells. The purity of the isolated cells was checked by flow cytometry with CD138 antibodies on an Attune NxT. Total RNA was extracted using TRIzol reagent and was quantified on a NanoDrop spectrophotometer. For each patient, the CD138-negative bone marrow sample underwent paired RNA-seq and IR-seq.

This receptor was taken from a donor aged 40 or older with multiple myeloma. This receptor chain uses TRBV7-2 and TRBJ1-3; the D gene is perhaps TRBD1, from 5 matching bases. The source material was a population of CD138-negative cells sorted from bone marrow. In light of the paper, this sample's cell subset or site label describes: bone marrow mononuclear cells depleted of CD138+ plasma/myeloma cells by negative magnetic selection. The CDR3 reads CASSPDNSGNTIYF. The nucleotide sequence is TGTGCCAGCAGCCCGGACAACTCTGGAAACACCATATATTTT.